The sample holds a few counts of the clone carrying this T cell receptor beta chain. The antigen is undetermined. The sample comes from a study of blood T cells in healthy people across ages. The overall study: Capturing about one barcoded beta molecule per two T cells was achieved by template switching.

Per germline, CDR1 DFQATT and CDR2 SNEGSKA (reference sequence). This CDR3 contains 14 residues. The J segment lost 8 bases and the V segment lost 1 base, leaving 3 bases of the junction unmatched. Then a second PCR, running roughly 7 to 11 cycles, was carried out with a sample-barcoded 5' primer and a J-beta primer mix. TCRdb processed the 5' RACE reads anew with MiXCR; each CDR3 protein has one entry. Of roughly 800,000 distinct CDR3 sequences listed, nearly 60% were seen once; the top ten hold approximately 20%. Study-wide results and caveats: Naive and antigen-experienced cells could not be conclusively compared, given unsorted PBMCs. Shifts in expanded clonotypes may have been confounded by donor CMV status, which was unknown.

Each sample yielded at least 6 micrograms of PBMC total RNA. This clonotype was obtained from a man aged 25-45 years in good health. Input material: blood. The chain carries TRBV20-1 and TRBJ1-5; TRBD1 aligns across 12 bases. CDR3 sequence reads: CSARVGTGGEPQHF. In nucleotides, the CDR3 is TGCAGTGCTAGAGTCGGGACAGGGGGCGAGCCCCAGCATTTT.